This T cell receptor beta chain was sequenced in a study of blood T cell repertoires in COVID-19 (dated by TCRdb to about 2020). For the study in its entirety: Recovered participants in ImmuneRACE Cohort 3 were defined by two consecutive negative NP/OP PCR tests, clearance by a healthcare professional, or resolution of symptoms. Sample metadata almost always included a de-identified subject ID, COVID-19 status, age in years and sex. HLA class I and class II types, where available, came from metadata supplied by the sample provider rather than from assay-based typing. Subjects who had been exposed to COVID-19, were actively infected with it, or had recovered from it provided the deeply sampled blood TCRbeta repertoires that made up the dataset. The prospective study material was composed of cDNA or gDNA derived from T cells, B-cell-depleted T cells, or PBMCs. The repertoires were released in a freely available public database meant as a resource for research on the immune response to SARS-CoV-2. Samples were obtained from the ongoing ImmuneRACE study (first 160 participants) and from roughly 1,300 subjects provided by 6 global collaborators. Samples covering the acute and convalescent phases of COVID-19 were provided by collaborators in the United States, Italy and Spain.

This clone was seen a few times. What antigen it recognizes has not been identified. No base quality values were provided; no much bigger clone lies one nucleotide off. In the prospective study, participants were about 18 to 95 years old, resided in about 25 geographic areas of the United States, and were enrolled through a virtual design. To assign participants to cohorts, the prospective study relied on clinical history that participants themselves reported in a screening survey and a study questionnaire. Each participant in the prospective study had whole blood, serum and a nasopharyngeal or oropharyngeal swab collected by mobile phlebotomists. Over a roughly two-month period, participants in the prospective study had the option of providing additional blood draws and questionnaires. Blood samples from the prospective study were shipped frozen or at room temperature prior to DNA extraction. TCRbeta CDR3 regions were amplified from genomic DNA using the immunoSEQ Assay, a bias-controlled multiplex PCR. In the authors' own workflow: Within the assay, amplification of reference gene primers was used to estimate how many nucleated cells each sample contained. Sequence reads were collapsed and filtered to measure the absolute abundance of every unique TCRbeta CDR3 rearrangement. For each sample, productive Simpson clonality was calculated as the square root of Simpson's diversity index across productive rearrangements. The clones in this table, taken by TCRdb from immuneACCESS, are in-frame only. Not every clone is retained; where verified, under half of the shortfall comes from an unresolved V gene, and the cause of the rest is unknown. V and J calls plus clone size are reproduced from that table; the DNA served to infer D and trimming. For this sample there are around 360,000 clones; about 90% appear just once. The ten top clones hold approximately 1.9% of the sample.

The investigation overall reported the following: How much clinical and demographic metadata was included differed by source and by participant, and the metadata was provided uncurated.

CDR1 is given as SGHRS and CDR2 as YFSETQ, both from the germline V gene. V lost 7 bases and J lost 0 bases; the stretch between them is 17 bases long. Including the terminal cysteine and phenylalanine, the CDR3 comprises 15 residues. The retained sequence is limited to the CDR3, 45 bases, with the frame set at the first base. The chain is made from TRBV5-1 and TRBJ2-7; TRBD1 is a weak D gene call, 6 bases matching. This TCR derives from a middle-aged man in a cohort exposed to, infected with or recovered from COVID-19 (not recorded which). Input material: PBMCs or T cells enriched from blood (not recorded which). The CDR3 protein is CASGHRDMSSYEQYF. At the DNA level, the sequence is TGCGCCAGCGGCCACCGGGACATGAGCTCCTACGAGCAGTACTTC.